This T cell receptor beta chain was sequenced during a study of blood T cell repertoires in COVID-19. The CDR3 runs to 14 residues. The V gene's germline CDR1 is SGHTA and CDR2 FQGNSA. J was trimmed by 4 bases and V by 8 bases; bases with no gene match: 7. The authors' processing: From reference gene primer amplification, estimates of nucleated cell counts were derived. The assay was immunoSEQ multiplex PCR, and TCRdb's table has in-frame clones only and misses some. V and J calls and clone size come straight from that table; D and trimming were deduced from the DNA. Counted here are 410,000 or so clones, approximately 91% occurring once; the ten biggest clones make up under 2%.

Source material: peripheral blood. The V and J genes are TRBV7-2 and TRBJ2-3; 9 bases map to TRBD2. The receptor comes from a woman between 40 and 55 years old with COVID-19, enrolled during active disease. The CDR3 DNA reads TGTGCCAGCGGAGGACTAGCGTCGTCAGATACGCAGTATTTT. Translated: CASGGLASSDTQYF.